This section outlines one TCR beta chain sequence together with its context. The antigen is undetermined. These data originate in a study of cytomegalovirus exposure and HLA in healthy donors. General study points: Researchers reported that a few CMV-associated chains were confirmed in vitro as CMV antigen-specific. A later analysis associated 16,000 or so TCR beta sequences with HLA alleles at a 0.05 false discovery rate. Some public TCRs appeared in many individuals, while most sequences were rare.

The PCR made use of 60 Vbeta and 13 Jbeta primers. The repertoire was sequenced with immunoSEQ multiplex PCR; TCRdb's copy has only in-frame clones and lacks some. The sample includes about 92,000 clones, roughly 71% of them seen just once. The TCR comes from a man in his fifties or sixties in good health and CMV-seronegative. Sequenced input: PBMCs.

The CDR3 region is CASSPYRMTASNTNTEAFF. The CDR3 region has the DNA TGTGCCAGCAGCCCCTACCGAATGACAGCTTCTAACACAAACACTGAAGCTTTCTTT. The J gene is TRBJ1-1, the V gene TRBV7-9; a possible D gene is TRBD1 (5 bases). There are 19 residues in the CDR3. V lost 5 bases, J lost 2 bases, and 27 bases lay in between. CDR1 is SEHNR, CDR2 FQNEAQ, per germline (reference sequence). The full variable domain, in which reference TRBV7-9 and TRBJ1-1 provide the parts outside the CDR3, is DTGVSQNPRHKITKRGQNVTFRCDPISEHNRLYWYRQTLGQGPEFLTYFQNEAQLEKSRLLSDRFSAERPKGSFSTLEIQRTEQGDSAMYLCASSPYRMTASNTNTEAFFGQGTRLTVV.